This T cell receptor (beta chain) was observed in a study of blood T cell repertoires in COVID-19. Study summary: The origin of the acute and convalescent COVID-19 samples was the United States, Italy and Spain. The analysed material was cDNA or gDNA that came from T cells, B-cell-depleted T cells, or PBMCs.

In the original analysis: It was from reference gene primer amplification that nucleated cell counts were estimated. TCRdb keeps only in-frame clones here, not all; method: immunoSEQ multiplex PCR. V and J calls and clone size come straight from that table; D and trimming were deduced from the DNA. Altogether about 70,000 clones are present, roughly 82% being singletons, with the ten largest covering approximately 1.9%. Trimming pared 5 bases from V and 2 bases from J, leaving 15 bases between. CDR1 and CDR2 from the germline V gene are MDHEN and SYDVKM. CDR3 length: 15 amino acids. The genes are TRBV28 and TRBJ2-5; D call uncertain. This TCR was sampled from a woman aged 55-70 years with acute or convalescent COVID-19. The sample consisted of peripheral blood. The CDR3 region has the DNA TGTGCCAGCAGTATGGCATGGCAGGTTCAAGAGACCCAGTACTTC. Amino acid sequence: CASSMAWQVQETQYF.